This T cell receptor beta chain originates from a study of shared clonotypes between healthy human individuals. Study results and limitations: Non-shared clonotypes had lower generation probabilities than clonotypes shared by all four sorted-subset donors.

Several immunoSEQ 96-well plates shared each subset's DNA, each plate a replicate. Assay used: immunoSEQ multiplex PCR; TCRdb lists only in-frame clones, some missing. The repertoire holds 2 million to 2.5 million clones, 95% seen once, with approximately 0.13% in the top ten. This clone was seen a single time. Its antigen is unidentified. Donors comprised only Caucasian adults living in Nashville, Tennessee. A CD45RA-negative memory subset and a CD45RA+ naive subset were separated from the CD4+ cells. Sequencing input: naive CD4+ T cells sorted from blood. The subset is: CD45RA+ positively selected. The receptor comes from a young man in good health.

The CDR3 here is CASTQQPNTEAFF. The CDR3, as DNA: TGTGCCAGCACCCAACAACCGAACACTGAAGCTTTCTTT. The chain is built from TRBV6-1 and TRBJ1-1, with D uncertain. The CDR3 is 13 amino acids. Germline V lookup: CDR1 MNHNS, CDR2 SASEGT. V was pared by 7 bases and J by 1 base, with 10 bases between.